Listed here are 19 T cell receptor beta chains from one sample, sequenced in a study of T cell changes during pregnancy in multiple sclerosis. The protocol was immunoSEQ multiplex PCR, while the TCRdb copy is restricted to in-frame clones and leaves out a portion. The sample lists nearly 110,000 clones; about 90% were seen once. The sample consisted of peripheral blood, taken in the third trimester of pregnancy. Source of these receptors: a female donor in good health, enrolled as a control in a pregnancy study.

This chain connects TRBV25-1 to TRBJ1-1; D gene ambiguous. Germline CDR1 reads MGHDK; CDR2 reads SYGVNS. The CDR3 consists of 12 residues. The V end lost 5 bases, the J end lost 2 bases, and 6 bases lay between the germline ends. The CDR3 is CASSLLNTEAFF. CDR3 nucleotides: TGTGCCAGCAGTTTACTCAACACTGAAGCTTTCTTT.

J is TRBJ1-6 and V is TRBV18; tentatively, D is TRBD1 (6 bases). CDR3 size: 16 residues. Germline values: CDR1 KGHSH, CDR2 LQKENI. Trimming removed 1 base at V and 9 bases at J, with 16 bases between. The CDR3 DNA reads TGTGCCAGCTCACCACAAAACAACAGGGAAACTTCACCCCTCCACTTT. Protein product: CASSPQNNRETSPLHF.

This chain joins TRBV27 and TRBJ2-7, with 9 bases lining up with TRBD1. J lost 3 bases, V lost 3 bases, and 12 bases had no gene match. Germline V gives CDR1 MNHEY, CDR2 SMNVEV (reference sequence). The CDR3 spans 17 residues. The CDR3 loop is CASSFRSIQGADYEQYF. The CDR3 DNA reads TGTGCCAGCAGTTTTCGAAGTATACAGGGGGCGGACTACGAGCAGTACTTC.

V is TRBV25-1 and J is TRBJ1-4; D not resolved. Trimming cost V 3 bases and J 5 bases, with 10 bases left between them. The V gene's germline CDR1 is MGHDK and CDR2 SYGVNS. This CDR3 region has 14 residues. The CDR3 nucleotides read TGTGCCAGCAGTGAGAGTTGGGAGAATGAAAAACTGTTTTTT. It encodes CASSESWENEKLFF.

In nucleotides, the CDR3 is TGTGCCAGCAGCCACCTCGAGGACAGGGCTAACACTGAAGCTTTCTTT. Translating it yields CASSHLEDRANTEAFF. The chain recombines TRBV16 with TRBJ1-1, with TRBD1 matching over 8 bases. The CDR3 contains 16 residues. Trimming took 3 bases from V and 2 from J; bases not matched to a gene: 8. Germline values: CDR1 KGHSY, CDR2 FQNENV.

This chain joins TRBV2 and TRBJ2-3; 10 bases align to TRBD2. The CDR3 has 15 amino acids. The V segment lost 6 bases and the J segment 6 bases; nucleotides outside the gene matches: 9. Germline V gene sequence: CDR1 SNHLY, CDR2 FYNNEI. The CDR3 region is CASSVLTSGVDTQYF. The CDR3 DNA follows: TGTGCCAGCAGCGTTCTCACTAGCGGGGTTGATACGCAGTATTTT. Full variable domain (missing parts from reference TRBV2 and TRBJ2-3): EPEVTQTPSHQVTQMGQEVILRCVPISNHLYFYWYRQILGQKVEFLVSFYNNEISEKSEIFDDQFSVERPDGSNFTLKIRSTKLEDSAMYFCASSVLTSGVDTQYFGPGTRLTVL.

This chain connects TRBV9 to TRBJ1-6, with a possible D match to TRBD1 (6 bases). The germline CDR1 and CDR2 sequences are SGDLS and YYNGEE. Trimming pared 4 bases from V and 5 bases from J, leaving 10 bases between. The CDR3 sequence is 14 residues long. In DNA, the CDR3 is TGTGCCAGCAGCTTACGACAGGATAATTCACCCCTCCACTTT. Translating gives CASSLRQDNSPLHF. Full variable domain (outside the CDR3, taken from reference TRBV9 and TRBJ1-6): DSGVTQTPKHLITATGQRVTLRCSPRSGDLSVYWYQQSLDQGLQFLIQYYNGEERAKGNILERFSAQQFPDLHSELNLSSLELGDSALYFCASSLRQDNSPLHFGNGTRLTVT.

V usage is TRBV30 and J usage is TRBJ2-7; the D gene is possibly TRBD1 (6 bases). Trimming pared 0 bases from V and 0 bases from J, leaving 9 bases between. The CDR3 contains 14 residues. In germline, CDR1 is GTSNPN, CDR2 SVGIG (reference sequence). CDR3 in DNA: TGTGCCTGGAGTGTGCAGGGGAGCTCCTACGAGCAGTACTTC. Amino acid sequence: CAWSVQGSSYEQYF.

This clone was counted a single time. The gene calls are TRBV4-3 and TRBJ1-2; D is unclear. Trimming took 1 base from V and 2 from J, leaving 11 bases between them. Germline lookup yields CDR1 LGHNA and CDR2 YSLEER. This CDR3 is 15 amino acids long. CDR3: CASSQVAGVNYGYTF. CDR3 nucleotide sequence: TGCGCCAGCAGCCAAGTAGCCGGGGTGAACTATGGCTACACCTTC.

V and J are TRBV5-6 and TRBJ2-5; 8 bases agree with TRBD1. CDR1 is SGHDT, CDR2 YYEEEE, per germline. The CDR3 covers 12 residues. The V segment lost 0 bases and the J segment 13 bases; nucleotides outside the gene matches: 5. This chain's CDR3 is CASSLGTGIRYF. CDR3 coding DNA: TGTGCCAGCAGCTTGGGGACAGGGATCCGGTACTTC.

V usage is TRBV2 and J usage is TRBJ1-1; D remains ambiguous. V dropped 2 bases and J dropped 1 base, with 8 bases sitting between them. The CDR3 extends over 14 amino acids. Germline loops: CDR1 SNHLY, CDR2 FYNNEI. The CDR3 loop reads CASSELGKNTEAFF. The CDR3 DNA reads TGTGCCAGCAGTGAATTGGGCAAGAACACTGAAGCTTTCTTT.

This chain joins TRBV7-6 and TRBJ2-1; D remains unclear. With 1 base removed from V and 2 bases from J, the gap between germline ends came to 9 bases. Germline CDR1 reads SGHVS; CDR2 reads FNYEAQ. The CDR3 sequence is 15 residues long. CDR3 amino acids: CASSLEVGAYNEQFF. The CDR3 DNA sequence: TGTGCCAGCAGCTTAGAGGTCGGAGCCTACAATGAGCAGTTCTTC.

This chain joins TRBV7-9 and TRBJ1-2; TRBD1 matches 12 bases. Per germline, CDR1 SEHNR and CDR2 FQNEAQ (reference sequence). The V and J ends lost 2 bases and 7 bases, in that order; junction bases with no gene match: 5. This CDR3 is built from 15 residues. This chain's CDR3 is CASSLSGTGGIGYTF. DNA for the CDR3: TGTGCCAGCAGCTTATCCGGGACAGGGGGCATTGGCTACACCTTC.

In this sample, this clone turned up once. This chain uses TRBV10-3 with TRBJ2-7; TRBD1 agrees at 7 bases. With V trimmed by 0 bases and J by 4 bases, 9 bases remained unmatched. The CDR3 runs to 16 residues. In germline, CDR1 is ENHRY, CDR2 SYGVKD. DNA for the CDR3: TGTGCCATCAGTGAGTCAGGGGGACAGCCCCTATACGAGCAGTACTTC. Translating it yields CAISESGGQPLYEQYF.

The rearrangement links TRBV5-4 to TRBJ1-2, with TRBD1 matching 9 bases. Germline V gives CDR1 SGHNT, CDR2 YYREEE (reference sequence). This CDR3 contains 15 residues. V lost 4 bases and J lost 4; bases outside the gene matches: 8. The CDR3 region is CASSPGQGLSYGYTF. The CDR3 nucleotides are TGTGCCAGCAGCCCCGGACAGGGGTTATCCTATGGCTACACCTTC.

The chain employs TRBV7-9 and TRBJ2-5, with TRBD1 matching 9 bases. This CDR3 region has 13 residues. Germline V lookup: CDR1 SEHNR, CDR2 FQNEAQ (reference sequence). After removal of 4 bases from V and 4 bases from J, the junction contained 1 base not matched to a gene. The CDR3 sequence: CASSWGQGETQYF. The CDR3 DNA follows: TGTGCCAGCAGCTGGGGACAGGGAGAGACCCAGTACTTC.

The chain has TRBV10-3 and TRBJ1-3, with D unclear. The V gene's germline CDR1 is ENHRY and CDR2 SYGVKD. Deletions cut 7 bases from V and 0 bases from J, with 7 bases between. CDR3 length: 13 amino acids. The CDR3 nucleotides are TGTGCCATCACCGAGAGCTCTGGAAACACCATATATTTT. It is translated as CAITESSGNTIYF.

The CDR3 DNA is TGTGCCAGCAGTTTAAGACCTAGCGTAGGGTCCGGGGAGCTGTTTTTT. Its protein product is CASSLRPSVGSGELFF. This chain joins TRBV27 and TRBJ2-2; perhaps TRBD2 as D (6 bases). Trimming took 2 bases from V and 6 from J, leaving 16 bases between them. CDR1 is MNHEY and CDR2 is SMNVEV in the germline V gene (reference sequence). The CDR3 is made up of 16 amino acids.

This CDR3 reads CASSHHLAGGGGDTQYF. The CDR3 region has the DNA TGTGCCAGCAGCCACCATTTAGCGGGGGGGGGAGGAGATACGCAGTATTTT. This chain links TRBV5-4 with TRBJ2-3; 11 nucleotides agree with TRBD2. This CDR3 region has 17 residues. J gave up 5 bases and V 4 bases, and 12 bases lay outside the gene matches. Per germline, CDR1 SGHNT and CDR2 YYREEE (reference sequence).